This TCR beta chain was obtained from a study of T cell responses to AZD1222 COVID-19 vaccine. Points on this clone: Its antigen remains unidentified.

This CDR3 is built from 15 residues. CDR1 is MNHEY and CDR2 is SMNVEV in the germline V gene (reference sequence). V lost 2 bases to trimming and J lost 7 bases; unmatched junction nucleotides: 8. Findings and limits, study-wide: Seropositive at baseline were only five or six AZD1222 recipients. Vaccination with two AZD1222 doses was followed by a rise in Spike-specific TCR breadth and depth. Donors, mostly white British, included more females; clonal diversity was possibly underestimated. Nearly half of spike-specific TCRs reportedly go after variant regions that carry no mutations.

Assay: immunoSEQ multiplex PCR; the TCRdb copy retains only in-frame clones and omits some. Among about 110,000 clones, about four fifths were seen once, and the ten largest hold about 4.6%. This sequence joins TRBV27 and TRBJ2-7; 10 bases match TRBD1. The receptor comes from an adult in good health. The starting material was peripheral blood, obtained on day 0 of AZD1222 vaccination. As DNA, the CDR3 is TGTGCCAGCAGTTTAGAGGACAGGGGGATTCAGGAGCAGTACTTC. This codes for CASSLEDRGIQEQYF.